This T cell receptor beta chain was sequenced during a study of post-analysis software for immune sequencing data. Study background: In terms of disease course, relapsing-remitting, secondary progressive and progressive-relapsing multiple sclerosis were included. Broader study findings: About five TRBV segments occurring more often in patients than controls included TRBV5-6, TRBV5-1 and TRBV20-1.

Tagging with unique molecular identifiers was a feature of the TCR beta cDNA libraries. MiXCR was run by TCRdb on the PCR reads, yielding one entry per CDR3 protein. This table holds around 150,000 distinct CDR3 sequences, roughly 34% found once. Remarks on this clonotype: Its antigen remains unknown.

Losses at the gene ends were 0 bases for V and 3 bases for J; bases not matched to a gene: 6. CDR3 length: 18 amino acids. Germline V gives CDR1 SGHTA, CDR2 FQGNSA. This material consisted of blood, taken after autologous hematopoietic stem cell transplantation. The receptor comes from a girl between 5 and 17 years old with multiple sclerosis. The V call is TRBV7-2, the J call TRBJ2-3; 13 nucleotides match TRBD2. The CDR3 region is CASSLASGLAGNTDTQYF. The CDR3, as DNA: TGTGCCAGCAGCTTAGCGTCGGGACTAGCGGGAAATACAGATACGCAGTATTTT.